Here is one TCR beta chain with its context. The antigen is unknown. Assay used: immunoSEQ multiplex PCR; TCRdb lists only in-frame clones, some missing. The sample lists about 54,000 clones, around 85% seen once, with over 1.5% in the top ten. The source of the sample is a study of a mutant IDH1 vaccine in newly diagnosed glioma. The time point here: week 35, safety follow-up. All doses held 300 ug of mutant IDH1 20-mer peptide, with topical imiquimod. The material was PBMCs, obtained from a glioma patient whose treatment included an IDH1 peptide vaccine. This sequence originates from a man in his forties or fifties with glioma.

The CDR3 DNA sequence: TGTGCCAGCTCACCCTCATCCCCGACTGAAGCTTTCTTT. Translated: CASSPSSPTEAFF. V usage is TRBV18 and J usage is TRBJ1-1; no clear D gene. Deletions cut 3 bases from V and 5 bases from J, with 10 bases between. Germline lookup yields CDR1 KGHSH and CDR2 LQKENI. The CDR3 covers 13 residues.